This entry describes one TCR beta chain. Its antigen is not known. The sample is drawn from a study of T cells in Graves' hyperthyroidism and ophthalmopathy. Overall study results and limits: By a 13 V-J model, ophthalmopathy was set apart from stable hyperthyroidism.

Germline V gene sequence: CDR1 MNHEY, CDR2 SVGAGI. The CDR3 runs to 13 residues. The V end was cut by 7 bases, the J end by 2 bases, with 11 bases between. Amplified regions were TCR beta CDR3 sequences from RNA transcripts. The primer set for the first-round RT-PCR of the TCR CDR3 was HTBI. From the multiplex PCR reads, TCRdb called clonotypes with MiXCR, one entry per CDR3 protein. The sample consists of around 700,000 distinct CDR3 sequences, 30% to 40% of them appearing once. A lack of ophthalmopathy progression within 18 months defined stable Graves' hyperthyroidism. Each patient was aged 18 to 65 and had newly diagnosed hyperthyroidism of under 2 months' duration. Patients having uncontrolled infection, another autoimmune disease, pregnancy or lactation were not included.

The rearrangement links TRBV6-5 to TRBJ1-1; D may be TRBD1 (5 bases). The sample was blood. The receptor's source is a woman in her forties with Graves' hyperthyroidism. CDR3 DNA: TGTGCCAGCACTCGACAGAGTAACACTGAAGCTTTCTTT. Translation: CASTRQSNTEAFF.